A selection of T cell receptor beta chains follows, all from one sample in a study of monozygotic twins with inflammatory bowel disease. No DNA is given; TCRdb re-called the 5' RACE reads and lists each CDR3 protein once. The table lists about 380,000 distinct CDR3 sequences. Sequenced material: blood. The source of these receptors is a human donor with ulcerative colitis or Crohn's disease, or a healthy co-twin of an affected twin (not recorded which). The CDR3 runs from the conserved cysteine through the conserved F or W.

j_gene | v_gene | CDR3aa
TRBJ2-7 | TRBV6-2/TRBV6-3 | CASSDPAGWDEQYF
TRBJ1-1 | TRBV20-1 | CSARETWTGVRTEAFF
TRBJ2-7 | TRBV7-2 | CASSPGWEQYF
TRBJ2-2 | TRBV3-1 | CASSPWGSGTGELFF
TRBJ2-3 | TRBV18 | CASSPPPTGASFTDTQYF
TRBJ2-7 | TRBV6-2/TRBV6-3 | CASSYPSSHEQYF
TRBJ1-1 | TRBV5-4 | CASSLGGSYLMNTEAFF
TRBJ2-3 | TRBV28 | CASKGAGTTDTQYF
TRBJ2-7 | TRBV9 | CASSVAPIRSYEQYF
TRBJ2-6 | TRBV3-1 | CASSQAFSSGANVLTF
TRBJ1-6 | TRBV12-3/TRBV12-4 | CASRKGQGGSPLHF
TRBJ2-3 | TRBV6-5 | CASSYGGSARLTQYF
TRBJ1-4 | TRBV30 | CARSRLTTNEKLFF
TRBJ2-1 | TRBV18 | CASSPRTSDYNEQFF
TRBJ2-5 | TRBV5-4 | CASSLGLAEKTQYF
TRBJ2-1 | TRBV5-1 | CASSSLDYLSYYNEQFF
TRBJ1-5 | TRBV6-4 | CASSRLIRVRDSQNQPQHF
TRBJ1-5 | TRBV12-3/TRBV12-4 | CASSLQGALQPQHF
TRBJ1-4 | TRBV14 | CASSQDKGSGEKLFF
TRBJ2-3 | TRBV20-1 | CSAREPRTGSTDTQYF
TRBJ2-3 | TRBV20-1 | CSASLPGGGRTDTQYF
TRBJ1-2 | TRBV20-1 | CSAATLDSYGYTF
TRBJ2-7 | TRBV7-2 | CASSSSGVEQYF
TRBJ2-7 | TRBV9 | CASSVTDWHEQYF
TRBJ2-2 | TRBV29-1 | CSVVDRDTGELFF
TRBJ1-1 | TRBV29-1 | CSVDQGVSTEAFF
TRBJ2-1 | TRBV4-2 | CASSQIAGARSYNEQFF
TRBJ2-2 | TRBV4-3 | CASSQASGTGGPGELFF
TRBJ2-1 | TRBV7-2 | CASSLPRGARKFF
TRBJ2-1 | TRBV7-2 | CASSLGRTSYNEQFF
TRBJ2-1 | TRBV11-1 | CASSLVGGTQFSYNEQFF
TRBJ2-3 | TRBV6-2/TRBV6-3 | CASSSPRGGLDTHYF
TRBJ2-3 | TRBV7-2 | CASSLIRARTTDTQYF
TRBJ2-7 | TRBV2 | CASIRDRDYEQYF
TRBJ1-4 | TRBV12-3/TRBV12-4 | CASSLARPVWEKLFF
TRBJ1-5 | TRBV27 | CASSFLGYNQPQHF
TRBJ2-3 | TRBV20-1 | CSARDWGGLAVTQYF
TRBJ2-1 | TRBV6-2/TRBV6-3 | CASSYSAGVLNEQFF
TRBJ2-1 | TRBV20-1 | CSAIGTGGSSYNEQFF
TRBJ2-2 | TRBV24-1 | CATSDLGRTGELFF
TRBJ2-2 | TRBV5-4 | CASSGTDAWTGELFF
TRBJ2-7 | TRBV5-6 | CASSLEDSQQYF
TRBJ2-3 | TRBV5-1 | CASSLATSATSDTQYF
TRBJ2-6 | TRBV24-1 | CATSDYSRGSGANVLTF
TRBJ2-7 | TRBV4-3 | CASSHFRTAYEQYF
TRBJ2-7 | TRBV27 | CASSRHSGSPTTSYEQYF
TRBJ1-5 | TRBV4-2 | CASSQVGDSHQPQHF
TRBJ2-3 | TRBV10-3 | CAIKGPTADTQYF
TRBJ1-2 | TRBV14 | CASSQVPGSGYTF